Below are 6 T cell receptor beta chains sequenced from a single sample in a study of blood T cells in healthy people across ages. Sample-barcoded 5' priming and a J-beta primer mix drove a second PCR of about 7 to 11 cycles. TCRdb independently ran MiXCR on the 5' RACE reads; one entry per CDR3 protein. Of 710,000 or so distinct CDR3 sequences listed, 22% are singletons. The material sequenced was blood. Receptors were obtained from a man aged 65 to 79 in good health.

The J gene is TRBJ1-2, the V gene TRBV12-3 or TRBV12-4, with 7 bases that match TRBD1. J lost 8 bases, V lost 3 bases, and 12 bases had no gene match. This CDR3 has 15 amino acids. In DNA form, the CDR3 reads TGTGCCAGCAGTTTCTCTGGGAGGGGGCGAGAAGGCTACACCTTC. The encoded protein is CASSFSGRGREGYTF.

The V call is TRBV15, the J call TRBJ1-6; unclear D gene. The ends were cut back, 0 bases at V and 7 bases at J, with 7 bases in the middle. The CDR3 length is 14 residues. CDR1 is LNHNV, CDR2 YYDKDF, per germline (reference sequence). CDR3 nucleotides: TGTGCCACCAGCAGAGATGTTGGAAATTCACCCCTCCACTTT. Protein product: CATSRDVGNSPLHF.

The chain employs TRBV29-1 and TRBJ2-5; TRBD1 matches 9 bases. The CDR3 runs 14 residues. The V gene's germline CDR1 is SQVTM and CDR2 ANQGSEA. The V gene end was trimmed by 6 bases and the J gene end by 3 bases; junction bases not matched to a gene: 8. Here the CDR3 reads CSVDPRTGEETQYF. DNA of the CDR3: TGCAGCGTAGACCCACGGACAGGGGAAGAGACCCAGTACTTC. Together with reference TRBV29-1 and TRBJ2-5, the CDR3 gives the full variable domain: SAVISQKPSRDICQRGTSLTIQCQVDSQVTMMFWYRQQPGQSLTLIATANQGSEATYESGFVIDKFPISRPNLTFSTLTVSNMSPEDSSIYLCSVDPRTGEETQYFGPGTRLLVL.

This clonotype was seen a few times. V is TRBV27 and J is TRBJ2-3; 8 bases align to TRBD2. Germline V gene lookup returns CDR1 MNHEY and CDR2 SMNVEV (reference sequence). V shed 8 bases, J shed 1 base, and the junction held 11 bases outside the gene matches. CDR3 size: 16 residues. As DNA, the CDR3 is TGTGCCAGCGCTTCCGAGCGGGGGTACCGCACAGATACGCAGTATTTT. Translating it yields CASASERGYRTDTQYF.

The chain links TRBV20-1 to TRBJ2-4; 10 bases fit TRBD1. The CDR3 is 14 residues long. Germline V gene data show CDR1 as DFQATT and CDR2 as SNEGSKA (reference sequence). The J segment lost 6 bases and the V segment lost 5 bases, leaving 7 bases of the junction unmatched. CDR3 sequence: CSAFGQGDGNIQYF. The CDR3 region has the DNA TGCAGTGCTTTCGGACAGGGGGATGGAAACATTCAGTACTTC.

V usage is TRBV7-8 and J usage is TRBJ2-7, with 7 bases aligning to TRBD1. The length of the CDR3 is 13 residues. Germline V lookup: CDR1 SGHVS, CDR2 FQNEAQ. V shed 5 bases and J 3 bases; nucleotides not matched to a gene: 4. The CDR3 loop is CASSNRGIYEQYV. For the CDR3, the DNA is TGTGCCAGCAGCAACAGGGGCATCTACGAGCAGTACGTC.